This TCR beta chain was recovered during a study of cytomegalovirus exposure and HLA in healthy donors. Study findings and constraints: Most CMV-associated TCR beta chains were later found to appear HLA-restricted.

As regards this clone: Its matching antigen is unknown.

Germline values: CDR1 SNHLY, CDR2 FYNNEI. V trimming: 2 bases; J trimming: 2 bases; junction bases outside the gene matches: 11. The CDR3 consists of 17 residues. PCR was performed using 60 Vbeta and 13 Jbeta primers. Repertoires were generated with immunoSEQ multiplex PCR, while TCRdb's copy carries only in-frame clones and drops some. The listing contains approximately 120,000 clones. This sequence originates from a woman between 55 and 75 years old in good health and CMV-seronegative. The chain has TRBV2 and TRBJ2-7, with TRBD1 matching 8 bases. Sample: PBMCs. The CDR3 DNA reads as TGTGCCAGCAGTGAACTGGGGGCCAGGGGGCACCCCTACGAGCAGTACTTC. Translating it yields CASSELGARGHPYEQYF.